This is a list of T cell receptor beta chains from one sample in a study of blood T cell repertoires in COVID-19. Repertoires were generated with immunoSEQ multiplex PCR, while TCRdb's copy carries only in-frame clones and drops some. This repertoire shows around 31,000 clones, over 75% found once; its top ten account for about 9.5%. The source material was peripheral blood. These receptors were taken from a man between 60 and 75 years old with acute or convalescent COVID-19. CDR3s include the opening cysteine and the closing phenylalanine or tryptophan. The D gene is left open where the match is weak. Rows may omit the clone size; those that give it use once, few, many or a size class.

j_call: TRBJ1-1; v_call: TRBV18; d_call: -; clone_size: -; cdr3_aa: CASSPLGQQGNTEAFF; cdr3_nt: TGTGCCAGCTCACCTCTGGGGCAACAGGGTAACACTGAAGCTTTCTTT
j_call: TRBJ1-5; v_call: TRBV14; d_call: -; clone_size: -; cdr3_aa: CASSQDGGQPQHF; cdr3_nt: TGTGCCAGCAGCCAGGACGGGGGACAGCCCCAGCATTTT
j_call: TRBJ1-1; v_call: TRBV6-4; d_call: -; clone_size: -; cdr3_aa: CASSGQRGTEAFF; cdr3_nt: TGTGCCAGCAGTGGGCAGAGAGGTACTGAAGCTTTCTTT
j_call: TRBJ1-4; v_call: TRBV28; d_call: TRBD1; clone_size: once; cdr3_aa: CASSFSGTGGEKLFF; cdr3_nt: TGTGCCAGCAGTTTCTCCGGGACAGGGGGCGAAAAACTGTTTTTT
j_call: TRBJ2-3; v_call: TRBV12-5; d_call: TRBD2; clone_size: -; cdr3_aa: CASGLAGGRLLPVTDTQYF; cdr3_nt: TGTGCTAGTGGATTAGCGGGGGGCCGACTTCTCCCCGTCACAGATACGCAGTATTTT
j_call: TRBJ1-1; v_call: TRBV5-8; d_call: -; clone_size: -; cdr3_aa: CASSQNAQGSNTEAFF; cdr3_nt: TGTGCCAGCAGCCAAAATGCCCAGGGTTCCAACACTGAAGCTTTCTTT
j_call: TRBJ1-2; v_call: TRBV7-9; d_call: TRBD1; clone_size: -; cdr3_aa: CASSPGTGRTMGYTF; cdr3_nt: TGTGCCAGCAGCCCAGGGACAGGGAGGACGATGGGCTACACCTTC
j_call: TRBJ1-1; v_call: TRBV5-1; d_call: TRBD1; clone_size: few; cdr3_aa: CASSRGQGSEAFF; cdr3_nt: TGCGCCAGCAGCCGGGGACAGGGGTCTGAAGCTTTCTTT
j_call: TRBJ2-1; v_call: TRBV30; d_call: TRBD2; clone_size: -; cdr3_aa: CAWSVQSSGSYNEQFF; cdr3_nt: TGTGCCTGGAGTGTACAGTCTAGCGGTAGTTACAATGAGCAGTTCTTC
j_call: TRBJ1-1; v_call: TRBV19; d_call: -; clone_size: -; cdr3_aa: CASTQGTTEAFF; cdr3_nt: TGTGCCAGTACACAGGGCACCACTGAAGCTTTCTTT
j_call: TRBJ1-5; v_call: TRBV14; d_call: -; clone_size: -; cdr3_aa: CASSQAVKPQHF; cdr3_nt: TGTGCCAGCAGCCAAGCAGTCAAACCCCAGCATTTT
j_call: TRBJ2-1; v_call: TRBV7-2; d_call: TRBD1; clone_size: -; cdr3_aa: CASSSLGQGRGQFF; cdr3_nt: TGTGCCAGCAGCTCCTTGGGACAGGGTCGAGGGCAGTTCTTC
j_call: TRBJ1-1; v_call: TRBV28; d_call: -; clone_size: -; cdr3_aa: CASSFISNTEAFF; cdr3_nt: TGTGCCAGCAGTTTTATTTCGAACACTGAAGCTTTCTTT
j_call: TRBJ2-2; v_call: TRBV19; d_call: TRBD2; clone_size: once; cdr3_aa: CASSTLAGGGGELFF; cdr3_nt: TGTGCCAGTAGTACCCTTGCGGGAGGAGGCGGGGAGCTGTTTTTT
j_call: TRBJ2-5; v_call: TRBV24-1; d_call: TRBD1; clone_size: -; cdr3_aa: CATSDPDRGRGETQYF; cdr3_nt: TGTGCCACCAGTGATCCCGACAGGGGGCGTGGGGAGACCCAGTACTTC
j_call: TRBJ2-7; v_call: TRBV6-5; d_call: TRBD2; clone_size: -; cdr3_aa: CASSYREGTYEQYF; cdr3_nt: TGTGCCAGCAGTTACCGGGAGGGTACCTACGAGCAGTACTTC
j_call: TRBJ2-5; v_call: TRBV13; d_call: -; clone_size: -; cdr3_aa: CASSSRGDFTDKRTQYF; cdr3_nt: TGTGCCAGCAGCTCCCGCGGGGATTTTACGGACAAGAGGACCCAGTACTTC
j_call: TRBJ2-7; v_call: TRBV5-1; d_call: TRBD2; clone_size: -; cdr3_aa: CASSLASGSYEQYF; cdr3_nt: TGCGCCAGCAGCTTGGCTAGCGGGAGCTACGAGCAGTACTTC
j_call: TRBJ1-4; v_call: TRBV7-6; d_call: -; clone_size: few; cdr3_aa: CASSGTGLTNEKLFF; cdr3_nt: TGTGCCAGCAGCGGCACAGGGTTAACTAATGAAAAACTGTTTTTT
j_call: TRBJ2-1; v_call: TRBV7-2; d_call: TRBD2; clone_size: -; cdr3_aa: CASSLDSGIYNEQFF; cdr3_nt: TGTGCCAGCAGCTTAGATAGCGGGATCTACAATGAGCAGTTCTTC
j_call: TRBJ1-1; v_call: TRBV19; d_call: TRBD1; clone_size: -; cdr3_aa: CASSIRPGQGNTEAFF; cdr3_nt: TGTGCCAGTAGTATACGCCCGGGACAGGGTAACACTGAAGCTTTCTTT
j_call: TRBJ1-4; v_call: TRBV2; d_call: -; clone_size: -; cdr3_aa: CASSEVRGRANEKLFF; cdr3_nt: TGTGCCAGCAGTGAAGTAAGGGGCAGGGCGAATGAAAAACTGTTTTTT
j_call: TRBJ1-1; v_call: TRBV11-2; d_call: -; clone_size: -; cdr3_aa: CASSLKQLNTEAFF; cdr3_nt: TGTGCCAGCAGCTTAAAACAGTTAAACACTGAAGCTTTCTTT
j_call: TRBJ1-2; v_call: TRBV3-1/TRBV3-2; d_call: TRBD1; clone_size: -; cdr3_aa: CASSQAGTGGYGYTF; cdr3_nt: TGTGCCAGCAGCCAAGCCGGGACAGGGGGATATGGCTACACCTTC
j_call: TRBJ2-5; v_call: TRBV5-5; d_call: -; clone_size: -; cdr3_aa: CASSQTGRGETQYF; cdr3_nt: TGTGCCAGCAGCCAGACAGGGCGGGGAGAGACCCAGTACTTC